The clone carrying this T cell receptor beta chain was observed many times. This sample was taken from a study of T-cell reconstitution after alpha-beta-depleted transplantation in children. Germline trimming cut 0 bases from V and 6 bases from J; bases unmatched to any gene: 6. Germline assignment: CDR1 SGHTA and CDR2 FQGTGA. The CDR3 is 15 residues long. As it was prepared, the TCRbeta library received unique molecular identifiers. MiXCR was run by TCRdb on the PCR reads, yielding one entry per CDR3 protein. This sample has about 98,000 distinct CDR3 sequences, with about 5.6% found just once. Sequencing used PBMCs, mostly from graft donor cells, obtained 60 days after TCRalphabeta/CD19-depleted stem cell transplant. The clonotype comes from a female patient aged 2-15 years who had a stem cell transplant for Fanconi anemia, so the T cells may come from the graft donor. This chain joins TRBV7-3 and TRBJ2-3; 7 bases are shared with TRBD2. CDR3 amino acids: CASSLTREKKDTQYF. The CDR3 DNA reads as TGTGCCAGCAGCTTAACGCGGGAGAAGAAGGATACGCAGTATTTT. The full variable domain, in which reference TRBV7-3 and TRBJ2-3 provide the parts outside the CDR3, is GAGVSQTPSNKVTEKGKYVELRCDPISGHTALYWYRQSLGQGPEFLIYFQGTGAADDSGLPNDRFFAVRPEGSVSTLKIQRTERGDSAVYLCASSLTREKKDTQYFGPGTRLTVL.